Each of the 3 T cell receptor beta chains below was sequenced from the same sample in a study of blood T cells in healthy people across ages. Alongside a J-beta primer mix, a sample-barcoded 5' primer served in a second PCR lasting 7 to 11 cycles. TCRdb ran MiXCR on the 5' RACE reads and lists one entry per CDR3 protein. The table lists 780,000 or so distinct CDR3 sequences, about 53% of them singletons. Material for sequencing was blood. The receptors stem from a man older than 75 in good health.

V usage is TRBV2 and J usage is TRBJ2-5; TRBD2 agrees at 8 bases. The V gene's germline CDR1 is SNHLY and CDR2 FYNNEI. V lost 5 bases and J lost 1; bases outside the gene matches: 6. CDR3 size: 15 residues. CDR3 residues: CASSRGAGVQETQYF. The CDR3, as DNA: TGTGCCAGCAGTAGGGGAGCGGGAGTCCAAGAGACCCAGTACTTC.

This clonotype showed up just once. V is TRBV24-1 and J is TRBJ2-5; a possible D gene is TRBD2 (6 bases). CDR1 is KGHDR, CDR2 SFDVKD, per germline. The CDR3 covers 14 residues. The V end lost 5 bases, the J end lost 11 bases, and 20 bases lay between the germline ends. As DNA, the CDR3 is TGTGCCACCAGTGGGGTAGCGGCCTACAATGAGCAGTACTTC. This translates into CATSGVAAYNEQYF.

The V and J genes are TRBV5-1 and TRBJ2-1, with 8 bases aligning to TRBD1. The DNA end lines up better with TRBJ2-7; the J call may be wrong. Germline loops: CDR1 SGHRS, CDR2 YFSETQ. The CDR3 has 15 residues. For the CDR3, the DNA is TGCGCCAGCAGCTATGGGACAGGTACGGCGGGACAGCAGTACTTC. Protein: CASSYGTGTAGQQYF.